The 29 T cell receptor beta chains listed next were all sequenced from one sample in a study of T cell responses to AZD1222 COVID-19 vaccine. Produced via immunoSEQ multiplex PCR; TCRdb's table is partial and in-frame only. Of 90,000 to 100,000 clones listed, around 89% are singletons. This material consisted of peripheral blood, taken on day 0 of AZD1222 vaccination. The receptors originated from an adult in good health.

This rearrangement joins TRBV12-3 or TRBV12-4 to TRBJ1-4; D call uncertain. V was shortened by 6 bases and J by 5 bases, with 7 bases between the two germline ends. The CDR3 is made up of 12 amino acids. The CDR3 loop reads CASSNGNEKLFF. The CDR3 region has the DNA TGTGCCAGCAGCAATGGGAATGAAAAACTGTTTTTT.

On this clone: Distinct nucleotide sequences in the sample also encode this CDR3. The chain joins TRBV7-6 to TRBJ1-1; D not certain. Germline V lookup: CDR1 SGHVS, CDR2 FNYEAQ. This CDR3 has 13 residues. Deletions cut 2 bases from V and 0 bases from J, with 4 bases between. CDR3: CASSLSVNTEAFF. The DNA for the CDR3 is TGTGCCAGCAGCTTATCTGTGAACACTGAAGCTTTCTTT.

This rearrangement joins TRBV6-2 or TRBV6-3 to TRBJ2-1; D could derive from TRBD1 or TRBD2 (6 bases each). CDR1 is MNHEY and CDR2 is SVGEGT in the germline V gene. V was clipped by 5 bases and J by 4 bases, with 15 bases between them. This CDR3 has 15 amino acids. The CDR3 DNA reads TGTGCCAGCAGTGTTGTCAAGGGGGGATACAATGAGCAGTTCTTC. Translated, it gives CASSVVKGGYNEQFF.

The rearrangement links TRBV5-4 to TRBJ2-5; TRBD2 matches 12 bases. The CDR3 consists of 16 residues. The V segment lost 0 bases and the J segment 5 bases; nucleotides outside the gene matches: 5. In germline, CDR1 is SGHNT, CDR2 YYREEE (reference sequence). CDR3 bases: TGTGCCAGCAGCTTGGATCTAGCGGGGGGGCAGGAGACCCAGTACTTC. Its translation is CASSLDLAGGQETQYF.

The rearrangement links TRBV18 to TRBJ2-1; 7 nucleotides line up with TRBD1. Losses at the gene ends were 6 bases for V and 15 bases for J; bases not matched to a gene: 8. The germline V gene has CDR1 KGHSH and CDR2 LQKENI. The CDR3 is made up of 11 amino acids. In DNA, the CDR3 is TGTGCCAGCTCCGCGACAGGGCAAGGGTTCTTC. Its translation is CASSATGQGFF.

This clone was detected a few times. V and J are TRBV4-3 and TRBJ2-7; the D gene could be TRBD1 or TRBD2 (5 bases each). This CDR3 comprises 15 residues. V was clipped by 1 base and J by 4 bases, with 14 bases between them. Germline lookup yields CDR1 LGHNA and CDR2 YSLEER. The CDR3: CASSQAPNGAYEQYF. In DNA form, the CDR3 reads TGCGCCAGCAGCCAAGCACCCAACGGGGCTTACGAGCAGTACTTC.

This clone came up a few times. V gene TRBV11-3 combines with J gene TRBJ1-6, with 7 bases that match TRBD1. Germline assignment: CDR1 SGHNT and CDR2 YENEEA. V gave up 0 bases and J gave up 7 bases; unmatched junction bases: 3. The CDR3 runs to 15 residues. The CDR3 reads CASSLESGGNSPLHF. The CDR3 DNA reads TGTGCCAGCAGCTTAGAGTCAGGGGGGAATTCACCCCTCCACTTT.

V and J are TRBV6-2 or TRBV6-3 and TRBJ2-7, with 7 nucleotides matching TRBD1. The CDR3 is 17 amino acids. Germline assignment: CDR1 MNHEY and CDR2 SVGEGT. V was pared by 4 bases and J by 3 bases, with 15 bases of the junction left unmatched. As DNA, the CDR3 is TGTGCCAGCAGTTTGGGACCACAGGGGTTAGTAGGCTACGAGCAGTACTTC. Translating gives CASSLGPQGLVGYEQYF.

This chain connects TRBV18 to TRBJ1-1, with D unclear. This CDR3 has 14 residues. From germline, CDR1 is KGHSH and CDR2 LQKENI. The V end was cut by 3 bases, the J end by 1 base, with 9 bases between. CDR3 region: CASSPLQKNTEAFF. CDR3 coding DNA: TGTGCCAGCTCACCTCTCCAGAAGAACACTGAAGCTTTCTTT. The variable domain in full, with the rest retrieved from reference TRBV18 and TRBJ1-1, is NAGVMQNPRHLVRRRGQEARLRCSPMKGHSHVYWYRQLPEEGLKFMVYLQKENIIDESGMPKERFSAEFPKEGPSILRIQQVVRGDSAAYFCASSPLQKNTEAFFGQGTRLTVV.

This clone occurred once. V usage is TRBV4-2 and J usage is TRBJ2-7; 8 nucleotides agree with TRBD1. The CDR3 totals 17 residues. Losses at the gene ends were 0 bases for V and 5 bases for J; bases not matched to a gene: 12. Per germline, CDR1 LGHNA and CDR2 YNFKEQ. The chain's CDR3 is CASSQDPGRTGMDEQYF. DNA of the CDR3: TGTGCCAGCAGCCAAGACCCTGGAAGGACAGGGATGGACGAGCAGTACTTC.

This clone was recorded only once. This chain joins TRBV12-3 or TRBV12-4 and TRBJ1-4, with a tentative D call TRBD1 (5 bases). V lost 4 bases and J 13 bases, leaving 13 bases between the germline ends. The CDR3 runs 12 residues. The CDR3 spells CASSSLSTGLFF. The CDR3 DNA follows: TGTGCCAGCAGTTCCCTCTCCACAGGACTGTTTTTT.

The chain recombines TRBV6-5 with TRBJ1-1; D is perhaps TRBD1 (5 bases). Germline V gives CDR1 MNHEY, CDR2 SVGAGI. The V gene lost 2 bases and the J gene lost 0 bases, with 7 bases spanning the gap. CDR3 size: 14 residues. The CDR3 coding sequence is TGTGCCAGCAGTTACAGGGGTATGAACACTGAAGCTTTCTTT. Translating gives CASSYRGMNTEAFF.

The genes are TRBV27 and TRBJ1-1, with 7 bases aligning to TRBD1. This CDR3 is 17 amino acids long. CDR1 and CDR2 from the germline V gene are MNHEY and SMNVEV (reference sequence). V shed 2 bases, J shed 8 bases, and the junction held 17 bases outside the gene matches. The CDR3 sequence: CASSLRAGGSRLSEAFF. CDR3 coding DNA: TGTGCCAGCAGTTTAAGGGCAGGGGGTTCCCGTCTGTCGGAAGCTTTCTTT.

The V call is TRBV29-1, the J call TRBJ1-1; D gene unclear. Deletions cut 5 bases from V and 4 bases from J, with 14 bases between. CDR3 size: 13 residues. Germline CDR1 is SQVTM and CDR2 is ANQGSEA. For the CDR3, the DNA is TGCAGCGTTATAGAGCCGATGGGCACTGAAGCTTTCTTT. Translating gives CSVIEPMGTEAFF.

The chain joins TRBV7-2 to TRBJ1-1, with D unclear. This CDR3 has 13 residues. The V gene lost 0 bases and the J gene lost 0 bases, with 2 bases spanning the gap. Per germline, CDR1 SGHTA and CDR2 FQGNSA. The CDR3 nucleotides are TGTGCCAGCAGCTTAGCAATGAACACTGAAGCTTTCTTT. Amino acids: CASSLAMNTEAFF.

The CDR3 DNA reads as TGTGCCAGCAGCCAAGATAGAATACCGGGCGGTGGCTACACCTTC. This codes for CASSQDRIPGGGYTF. V gene TRBV4-2 combines with J gene TRBJ1-2; no firm D call. V lost 0 bases, J lost 7 bases, and 15 bases lay in between. CDR3 length: 15 residues. The germline V gene encodes CDR1 LGHNA and CDR2 YNFKEQ.

The chain carries TRBV3-1 (or the pseudogene TRBV3-2) and TRBJ1-4; tentatively, D is TRBD1 (5 bases). CDR3 length equals 14 residues. V dropped 3 bases and J dropped 5 bases, with 10 bases sitting between them. CDR1 and CDR2 from the germline V gene are LGHDT and YNNKEL (reference sequence). CDR3 in DNA: TGTGCCAGCAGCCAGCGACAGCTAAATGAAAAACTGTTTTTT. Translation gives CASSQRQLNEKLFF.

CDR3: CASTSGARGNTIYF. In nucleotides, the CDR3 is TGTGCCAGCACAAGTGGTGCGCGGGGAAACACCATATATTTT. J is TRBJ1-3 and V is TRBV5-6; D remains unclear. The CDR3 has 14 amino acids. V was pared by 6 bases and J by 4 bases, with 14 bases between. CDR1 and CDR2 (germline): SGHDT, YYEEEE.

This chain joins TRBV9 and TRBJ2-1; maybe TRBD2 (5 bases). CDR1 is SGDLS and CDR2 is YYNGEE in the germline V gene. Trimming removed 3 bases at V and 9 bases at J, with 16 bases between. The CDR3 runs 14 residues. The CDR3 loop is CASSESGIATEQFF. CDR3 DNA: TGTGCCAGCAGCGAGAGCGGAATAGCGACTGAGCAGTTCTTC.

CDR3 DNA sequence: TGTGCCAGCAGTTACTCCCTGGGGCAGCACTATGGCTACACCTTC. Translation: CASSYSLGQHYGYTF. The chain couples TRBV6-2 or TRBV6-3 to TRBJ1-2; a possible D gene is TRBD1 (5 bases). CDR1 and CDR2 from the germline V gene are MNHEY and SVGEGT. The CDR3 is 15 residues long. The ends were cut back, 0 bases at V and 3 bases at J, with 11 bases in the middle.

This chain links TRBV29-1 with TRBJ1-2; a possible D gene is TRBD1 (5 bases). Germline V lookup: CDR1 SQVTM, CDR2 ANQGSEA. Between the trimmed V and J ends, which lost 2 bases and 12 bases, there was a span of 10 bases. This CDR3 has 10 residues. In DNA form, the CDR3 reads TGCAGCGTTGAACAACAGGCCCACACCTTC. Residues: CSVEQQAHTF. Full variable domain (missing parts from reference TRBV29-1 and TRBJ1-2): SAVISQKPSRDICQRGTSLTIQCQVDSQVTMMFWYRQQPGQSLTLIATANQGSEATYESGFVIDKFPISRPNLTFSTLTVSNMSPEDSSIYLCSVEQQAHTFGSGTRLTVV.

The gene calls are TRBV18 and TRBJ2-7, with D tentatively TRBD1 or TRBD2 (5 bases each). There are 13 residues in the CDR3. V shed 6 bases and J shed 0 bases, with 9 bases lying between them. Germline V gene lookup returns CDR1 KGHSH and CDR2 LQKENI. Here the CDR3 reads CASSSGPSYEQYF. In DNA form, the CDR3 reads TGTGCCAGCTCTTCGGGACCCTCCTACGAGCAGTACTTC.

The chain links TRBV5-1 to TRBJ2-2; tentatively, D is TRBD1 (6 bases). CDR1 and CDR2 (germline): SGHRS, YFSETQ. Trimming removed 0 bases from V and 4 bases from J, with 10 bases in between. The CDR3 consists of 15 residues. The CDR3 loop is CASSLAGAFTGELFF. The CDR3 DNA reads TGCGCCAGCAGCTTGGCAGGGGCCTTCACCGGGGAGCTGTTTTTT.

V is TRBV7-2 and J is TRBJ2-7; TRBD1 aligns across 7 bases. Germline CDR1 and CDR2: SGHTA and FQGNSA. The J segment lost 0 bases and the V segment lost 5 bases, leaving 4 bases of the junction unmatched. The CDR3 extends over 14 amino acids. The CDR3 DNA reads as TGTGCCAGCAGCCCGGGACAGCGCTCCTACGAGCAGTACTTC. This codes for CASSPGQRSYEQYF.

The gene calls are TRBV5-1 and TRBJ1-2; D uncertain. Germline-derived CDR1 and CDR2 are SGHRS and YFSETQ. Trimming cost V 0 bases and J 7 bases, with 10 bases left between them. CDR3 length: 13 amino acids. CDR3 coding DNA: TGCGCCAGCAGCTTGGAAGGCAGACGTGGCTACACCTTC. This codes for CASSLEGRRGYTF.

A remark on this clone: Other DNA sequences of this sample code for an identical CDR3. V gene TRBV20-1 combines with J gene TRBJ2-1; no clear D gene. The germline gives CDR1 DFQATT, CDR2 SNEGSKA (reference sequence). V was shortened by 0 bases and J by 5 bases, with 2 bases between the two germline ends. This CDR3 region has 11 residues. In DNA, the CDR3 is TGCAGTGCTAGAGAGGACAATGAGCAGTTCTTC. Translation gives CSAREDNEQFF.

The chain joins TRBV25-1 to TRBJ1-1; no reliable D call. Germline lookup yields CDR1 MGHDK and CDR2 SYGVNS. The CDR3 is 14 amino acids. V shed 5 bases and J shed 8 bases, with 18 bases lying between them. The CDR3 DNA follows: TGTGCCAGCAGTCCTTCCTCCAATACTCCAGAAGCTTTCTTT. Its translation: CASSPSSNTPEAFF.

This clone was counted a few times. This chain connects TRBV7-3 to TRBJ2-3, with 8 nucleotides matching TRBD1. CDR3 length: 14 amino acids. Trimming at V came to 4 bases and at J to 1 base, leaving 1 base not matched to a gene. Germline CDR1 is SGHTA and CDR2 is FQGTGA. The CDR3 spells CASSSGQGTDTQYF. Here the CDR3 DNA reads TGTGCCAGCAGCTCGGGACAGGGCACAGATACGCAGTATTTT.

The V and J genes are TRBV7-8 and TRBJ2-7; tentatively, D is TRBD1 (6 bases). Germline CDR1 and CDR2: SGHVS and FQNEAQ. V shed 8 bases and J shed 7 bases, with 21 bases lying between them. The CDR3 is 14 residues long. CDR3 sequence: CASLGPLGAVEQYF. As DNA, the CDR3 is TGTGCCAGCTTGGGTCCGTTGGGGGCGGTGGAGCAGTACTTC. The full variable domain, its missing parts supplied by reference TRBV7-8 and TRBJ2-7, is GAGVSQSPRYKVAKRGQDVALRCDPISGHVSLFWYQQALGQGPEFLTYFQNEAQLDKSGLPSDRFFAERPEGSVSTLKIQRTQQEDSAVYLCASLGPLGAVEQYFGPGTRLTVT.